This T cell receptor (beta chain) is from a study of shared T cell receptors in the human thymus. Generated by immunoSEQ multiplex PCR, the TCRdb table keeps only in-frame clones and is missing some. In the table there are under 450,000 clones, 85% to 95% of which are singletons. This CDR3 spans 13 amino acids. Trimming left V 1 base short and J 5 bases short, with 6 bases between. Germline V gene sequence: CDR1 MRHNA, CDR2 SNTAGT. Specimen: thymocytes. The gene calls are TRBV6-4 and TRBJ2-1; D uncertain. The receptor was isolated from a human donor. For the CDR3, the DNA is TGTGCCAGCAGTGACTTCCCTCACAATGAGCAGTTCTTC. This gives the protein CASSDFPHNEQFF.